This record covers a single T cell receptor beta chain. What it binds is unknown. With 6 bases clipped from V and 9 bases from J, the junction kept 10 bases outside the gene matches. Germline lookup yields CDR1 SGHRS and CDR2 YFSETQ. The length of the CDR3 is 15 residues. These data originate in a study of cytomegalovirus exposure and HLA in healthy donors. Whole-study results and caveats: Researchers reported in a later analysis that common viral pathogens appeared linked to several top clusters.

Researchers ran the PCR with 60 Vbeta and 13 Jbeta primers. Data came from immunoSEQ multiplex PCR; TCRdb stores just in-frame clones and leaves some out. The table includes about 190,000 clones, about 69% detected once. This chain joins TRBV5-1 and TRBJ2-1; TRBD2 agrees at 12 bases. Sequenced sample: PBMCs. The receptor was isolated from a man aged 25-45 years in good health and CMV-seropositive. The CDR3 reads CASTPLAGGRVEQFF. The CDR3 DNA reads as TGCGCCAGCACCCCTCTAGCGGGGGGGCGGGTTGAGCAGTTCTTC.